These T cell receptor beta chains were read from a single sample in a study of human T cells and chemical hapten exposure. MiXCR, applied by TCRdb to the RACE reads, yields one record per CDR3 protein. The sample yields 150,000 to 200,000 distinct CDR3 sequences, 20% to 25% seen once. Specimen: whole blood, collected in connection with sensitization to the hapten diphenylcyclopropenone (DPC). The origin of the receptors is a woman between 50 and 59 years old with alopecia areata. Some clones in this sample may be carry-over from other donors' samples. Each CDR3 is given with its conserved first and last residue. D genes are given only for firm matches. Clone sizes are given selectively: once, few, many, or a class where the clone is expanded.

TRBV20-1,few,TRBJ2-1,NA,TGCAGTGCCCTAGGAGGGGTTGATGAGCAGTTCTTC,CSALGGVDEQFF
TRBV4-2,NA,TRBJ2-4,TRBD2,TGTGCCAGCAGCTACGGACCTACTAGCGCACTAGCCAAAAACATTCAGTACTTC,CASSYGPTSALAKNIQYF
TRBV9,NA,TRBJ2-2,NA,TGTGCCAGCAGTCCCTCGGCATCCCTGACGGGCGGGGAGCTGTTTTTT,CASSPSASLTGGELFF
TRBV7-8,NA,TRBJ1-5,NA,TGTGCCAGCAGCCCTCGACAGGCTAGCAATCAGCCCCAGCATTTT,CASSPRQASNQPQHF
TRBV15,few,TRBJ2-7,NA,TGTGCCACCAGCAGACCGGGTGGAAGTAACGAGCAGTACTTC,CATSRPGGSNEQYF
TRBV30,NA,TRBJ1-1,NA,TGTGCCTGGAGTATGCCTCAGGGGAACACTGAAGCTTTCTTT,CAWSMPQGNTEAFF
TRBV10-3,NA,TRBJ2-5,NA,TGTGCCATCAGTACCCGACAGCTCCAAGAGACCCAGTACTTC,CAISTRQLQETQYF
TRBV27,NA,TRBJ2-7,NA,TGTGCCAGCAGTTCCGCTGGACAGTCCTACGAGCAGTACTTC,CASSSAGQSYEQYF
TRBV12-3/TRBV12-4,NA,TRBJ1-2,TRBD1,TGTGCCAGCAGTTTAGAGACAGGGTGGGATGGCTACACCTTC,CASSLETGWDGYTF
TRBV20-1,NA,TRBJ2-7,NA,TGCAGTGCTAGAGTCCAGGGGAATTCCTACGAGCAGTACTTC,CSARVQGNSYEQYF
TRBV12-3/TRBV12-4,NA,TRBJ1-5,NA,TGTGCCAGCAGTTTGGTCGATCCCCATCAGCCCCAGCATTTT,CASSLVDPHQPQHF
TRBV5-1,few,TRBJ1-1,NA,TGCGCCAGCAGTGATGGGGGGGGAATGAACACTGAAGCTTTCTTT,CASSDGGGMNTEAFF
TRBV10-3,NA,TRBJ2-4,NA,TGTGCCATCAGTGATGGTTCTAAGGAAGCCAAAAACATTCAGTACTTC,CAISDGSKEAKNIQYF
TRBV15,NA,TRBJ2-7,NA,TGTGCCACCAGCCCCGATGGTGGGTCCTACGAGCAGTACTTC,CATSPDGGSYEQYF
TRBV20-1,few,TRBJ2-7,NA,TGCAGTGCTAGACCGACAGGCCTCTACGAGCAGTACTTC,CSARPTGLYEQYF
TRBV7-8,NA,TRBJ2-5,TRBD1,TGTGCCAGCAGCCCGAGGGGACAGCAAGAGACCCAGTACTTC,CASSPRGQQETQYF
TRBV20-1,NA,TRBJ2-1,TRBD2,TGCAGTGCTAAAGCGGGGACCTTCTACAATGAGCAGTTCTTC,CSAKAGTFYNEQFF
TRBV5-1,few,TRBJ2-7,NA,TGCGCCAGCGGGGATAGTCCCGTCTCCGAGCAGTACTTC,CASGDSPVSEQYF
TRBV6-5,once,TRBJ1-4,NA,TGTGCCAGCAGCCCCATGATTAACCTCGGAGAAAAACTGTTTTTT,CASSPMINLGEKLFF
TRBV27,NA,TRBJ2-1,NA,TGTGCCAGCAGTGGAGGGGCTGGGAATGAGCAGTTCTTC,CASSGGAGNEQFF
TRBV12-3/TRBV12-4,few,TRBJ1-5,TRBD1,TGTGCCAGCAGGGGACAGGGGAATCAGCCCCAGCATTTT,CASRGQGNQPQHF
TRBV29-1,NA,TRBJ2-3,NA,TGCAGCGTTCGCCAGTCCACAGATACGCAGTATTTT,CSVRQSTDTQYF
TRBV7-9,NA,TRBJ1-2,TRBD1,TGTGCCAGCAGCTATGGACAGGGGGCAAGCTATGGCTACACCTTC,CASSYGQGASYGYTF
TRBV6-6,NA,TRBJ2-1,NA,TGTGCCAGCAGTTACGGAAGGAAGCAGTTCTTC,CASSYGRKQFF
TRBV28,NA,TRBJ1-1,NA,TGTGCCAGCAGTTTCAACTCCCCGAGGACTGAAGCTTTCTTT,CASSFNSPRTEAFF
TRBV6-5,NA,TRBJ1-1,NA,TGTGCCAGCAGCGCCCCCGACGGTTACACTGAAGCTTTCTTT,CASSAPDGYTEAFF
TRBV18,few,TRBJ2-3,NA,TGTGCCAGCTCACCAGAAGGAGATACGCAGTATTTT,CASSPEGDTQYF
TRBV5-1,NA,TRBJ1-1,NA,TGCGCCAGCAGCCGGGCAGGGGAAAGCACTGAAGCTTTCTTT,CASSRAGESTEAFF
TRBV6-6,few,TRBJ1-1,NA,TGTGCCAGCGTAAGACAGAAGGACACTGAAGCTTTCTTT,CASVRQKDTEAFF
TRBV20-1,NA,TRBJ1-1,NA,TGCAGTGCTAGAGCTCCGGGATCCCAATTCCCTTTAGCTTTCTTT,CSARAPGSQFPLAFF
TRBV10-3,NA,TRBJ2-7,TRBD1,TGTGCCATCAGGACCGGGACAGAAACCTACGAGCAGTACTTC,CAIRTGTETYEQYF
TRBV7-9,NA,TRBJ2-1,TRBD2,TGTGCCAGCAGCGTGTCTCTAGCGGGAGACTACAATGAGCAGTTCTTC,CASSVSLAGDYNEQFF
TRBV27,NA,TRBJ1-1,NA,TGTGCCAGCAGTTTATACGGTGAAGCTTTCTTT,CASSLYGEAFF
TRBV6-1,NA,TRBJ2-3,NA,TGTGCCAGCATGGGCACATACACAGATACGCAGTATTTT,CASMGTYTDTQYF
TRBV20-1,NA,TRBJ1-1,NA,TGCAGTGCTGCCGCCTTCGGGAACACTGAAGCTTTCTTT,CSAAAFGNTEAFF
TRBV5-1,NA,TRBJ2-1,NA,TGCGCCAGCAGCCGGGGATCGCAGAACAATGAGCAGTTCTTC,CASSRGSQNNEQFF
TRBV20-1,few,TRBJ2-3,NA,TGCAGTGCTAGAGTATGGGAGCGGACCACAGATACGCAGTATTTT,CSARVWERTTDTQYF
TRBV10-3,NA,TRBJ2-2,TRBD2,TGTGCCATCAGTCCGGGACTAGCGGCGAGCACCGGGGAGCTGTTTTTT,CAISPGLAASTGELFF
TRBV29-1,few,TRBJ1-1,TRBD1,TGCAGCGTTCGGCGTCACAGGGGAGACACTGAAGCTTTCTTT,CSVRRHRGDTEAFF
TRBV19,NA,TRBJ1-2,NA,TGTGCCAGTAGTACCCAAAATTCGGACGGCTACACCTTC,CASSTQNSDGYTF
TRBV20-1,NA,TRBJ2-2,NA,TGCAGTGCTAGAACTCATGATGGCGGGGAGCTGTTTTTT,CSARTHDGGELFF
TRBV5-1,NA,TRBJ2-3,TRBD1,TGCGCCAGCAGCGGCGGGGGACAGGGAGGAGCAGATACGCAGTATTTT,CASSGGGQGGADTQYF